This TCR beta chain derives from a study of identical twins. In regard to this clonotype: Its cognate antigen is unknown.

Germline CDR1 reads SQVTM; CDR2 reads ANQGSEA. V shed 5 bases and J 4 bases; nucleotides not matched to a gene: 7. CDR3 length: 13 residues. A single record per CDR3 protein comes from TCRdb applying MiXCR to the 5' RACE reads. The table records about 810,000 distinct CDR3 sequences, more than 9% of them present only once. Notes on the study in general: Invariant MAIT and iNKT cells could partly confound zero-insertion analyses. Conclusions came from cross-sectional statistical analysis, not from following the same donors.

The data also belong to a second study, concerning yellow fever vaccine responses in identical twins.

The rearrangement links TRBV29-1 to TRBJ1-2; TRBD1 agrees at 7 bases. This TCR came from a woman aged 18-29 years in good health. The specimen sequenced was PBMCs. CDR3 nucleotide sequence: TGCAGCGTTTTGACAGGGACGTCCTATGGCTACACCTTC. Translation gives CSVLTGTSYGYTF. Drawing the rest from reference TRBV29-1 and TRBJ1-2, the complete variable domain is SAVISQKPSRDICQRGTSLTIQCQVDSQVTMMFWYRQQPGQSLTLIATANQGSEATYESGFVIDKFPISRPNLTFSTLTVSNMSPEDSSIYLCSVLTGTSYGYTFGSGTRLTVV.